This is a list of T cell receptor beta chains from one sample in a study of CD8 T cells in Susac syndrome. One entry per CDR3 protein results from TCRdb running MiXCR on the immunoSEQ multiplex PCR reads. The sample has about 210,000 distinct CDR3 sequences; about 94% are singletons. Material: CD4+ T cells from PBMCs. The receptors stem from a human donor in good health. CDR3s include the opening cysteine and the closing phenylalanine or tryptophan. Fields, in order: V gene, J gene, D gene, clone size, CDR3 protein, CDR3 DNA. D genes are given only for firm matches. Only some rows state a clone size, as once, few, many or a class for expanded clones.

TRBV20-1,TRBJ2-7,TRBD1,NA,CSAKTGITYEQYF,TGCAGTGCTAAGACAGGGATTACCTACGAGCAGTACTTC
TRBV27,TRBJ2-5,NA,NA,CASSLSTGRETQYF,TGTGCCAGCAGTTTATCGACGGGAAGGGAGACCCAGTACTTC
TRBV2,TRBJ1-6,TRBD1,NA,CASKLTGAKESPLHF,TGTGCCAGCAAACTGACAGGGGCGAAGGAATCACCCCTCCACTTT
TRBV3-1,TRBJ1-3,NA,NA,CASSQEVRSVSGNTIYF,TGTGCCAGCAGCCAAGAGGTCAGGTCTGTCTCTGGAAACACCATATATTTT
TRBV29-1,TRBJ1-2,NA,NA,CSVSGTRFSNYGYTF,TGCAGCGTTTCGGGGACACGGTTCAGCAACTATGGCTACACCTTC
TRBV20-1,TRBJ2-5,TRBD2,NA,CSATPGTSPKGQTQYF,TGCAGTGCTACACCCGGGACTAGTCCGAAGGGACAGACCCAGTACTTC
TRBV5-6,TRBJ1-2,TRBD1,NA,CASSLRGLPNYGYTF,TGTGCCAGCAGCTTAAGGGGGCTTCCTAACTATGGCTACACCTTC
TRBV24-1,TRBJ2-3,NA,NA,CATSDHLVVGTDTQYF,TGTGCCACCAGTGACCACCTTGTCGTCGGCACAGATACGCAGTATTTT
TRBV6-2/TRBV6-3,TRBJ2-6,TRBD1,once,CASSLRGQGASGANVLTF,TGTGCCAGCTCTCTGCGGGGACAGGGGGCGTCTGGGGCCAACGTCCTGACTTTC
TRBV6-1,TRBJ2-2,NA,NA,CASSERRGNTGELFF,TGTGCCAGCAGTGAGAGAAGGGGCAACACCGGGGAGCTGTTTTTT
TRBV28,TRBJ2-5,NA,NA,CASTRERYGAETQYF,TGTGCCAGCACCAGAGAACGGTATGGGGCCGAGACCCAGTACTTC
TRBV12-3/TRBV12-4,TRBJ1-6,TRBD1,NA,CASRTGTGSSPLHF,TGTGCCAGTAGGACCGGGACAGGGAGTTCACCCCTCCACTTT
TRBV23-1,TRBJ2-4,NA,NA,CASIYQAYLAKNIQYF,TGCGCCAGCATCTACCAGGCGTATCTAGCCAAAAACATTCAGTACTTC
TRBV2,TRBJ2-3,NA,once,CASAGAFITDTQYF,TGTGCCTCAGCAGGGGCATTTATCACAGATACGCAGTATTTT
TRBV9,TRBJ1-1,NA,NA,CASSVVGGETEAFF,TGTGCCAGCAGCGTAGTGGGTGGGGAAACTGAAGCTTTCTTT
TRBV20-1,TRBJ1-5,NA,NA,CSAREGVNQPQHF,TGCAGTGCCCGGGAAGGGGTTAATCAGCCCCAGCATTTT
TRBV7-8,TRBJ1-4,TRBD1,NA,CASSLSSRGREKLFF,TGTGCCAGCAGCTTATCGTCCAGGGGGCGGGAAAAACTGTTTTTT
TRBV12-3/TRBV12-4,TRBJ1-5,TRBD1,NA,CASSWGRGGPQPQHF,TGTGCCAGCAGTTGGGGCAGGGGGGGACCTCAGCCCCAGCATTTT
TRBV19,TRBJ2-3,NA,few,CASRGGPDTQYF,TGTGCCAGTAGGGGAGGACCCGATACGCAGTATTTT
TRBV28,TRBJ2-3,NA,NA,CASSPLGRGRSTDTQYF,TGTGCCAGCAGTCCGTTAGGGCGGGGCCGTAGCACAGATACGCAGTATTTT
TRBV3-1,TRBJ2-7,NA,NA,CASSWRSYEQYF,TGTGCCAGCAGCTGGCGTTCCTACGAGCAGTACTTC
TRBV4-1,TRBJ1-1,TRBD1,NA,CASSQETGGLNTEAFF,TGCGCCAGCAGCCAAGAGACAGGGGGCCTGAACACTGAAGCTTTCTTT
TRBV29-1,TRBJ1-5,NA,NA,CSVGAGVSQPQHF,TGCAGCGTTGGGGCAGGGGTAAGTCAGCCCCAGCATTTT
TRBV28,TRBJ1-5,NA,NA,CASSPARGLQPQHF,TGTGCCAGCAGTCCAGCCCGGGGTTTGCAGCCCCAGCATTTT
TRBV6-1,TRBJ1-5,NA,NA,CASISRGVGQPQHF,TGTGCCAGCATTAGCAGGGGAGTTGGGCAGCCCCAGCATTTT
TRBV6-5,TRBJ2-7,NA,NA,CASSYSFRDSYEQYF,TGTGCCAGCAGTTACTCGTTCAGGGACTCCTACGAGCAGTACTTC
TRBV5-1,TRBJ2-3,NA,NA,CASSIPGDTQYF,TGCGCCAGCAGTATTCCGGGAGATACGCAGTATTTT
TRBV20-1,TRBJ2-5,NA,NA,CSAPLRSSYQETQYF,TGCAGTGCTCCGTTGCGGAGTAGCTACCAAGAGACCCAGTACTTC
TRBV7-2,TRBJ2-1,TRBD2,NA,CASSFAGGLRNEQFF,TGTGCCAGCAGCTTCGCGGGGGGGCTGAGAAATGAGCAGTTCTTC
TRBV7-2,TRBJ2-1,TRBD2,NA,CASSLATSGGNEQFF,TGTGCCAGCAGCTTAGCTACTAGCGGGGGAAATGAGCAGTTCTTC
TRBV29-1,TRBJ1-1,NA,NA,CSTRGVGNTEAFF,TGCAGCACCAGGGGTGTAGGGAACACTGAAGCTTTCTTT
TRBV2,TRBJ1-2,TRBD1,NA,CARGDRGLSSYGYTF,TGTGCCAGGGGGGACAGGGGGCTGAGCAGCTATGGCTACACCTTC
TRBV7-3,TRBJ1-1,NA,few,CASSADVNTEAFF,TGTGCCAGTAGCGCCGACGTGAACACTGAAGCTTTCTTT
TRBV29-1,TRBJ2-5,NA,NA,CSAGGRETQYF,TGCAGCGCTGGGGGGCGAGAGACCCAGTACTTC
TRBV11-2,TRBJ2-3,NA,NA,CASSFAGASTDTQYF,TGTGCCAGCAGCTTCGCGGGGGCTAGCACAGATACGCAGTATTTT
TRBV19,TRBJ2-1,TRBD2,NA,CASSRLAGNNEQFF,TGTGCCAGTAGTCGACTAGCGGGGAACAATGAGCAGTTCTTC